This TCR beta chain derives from a study of breast tumors, draining lymph nodes, adjacent tissues. Regarding the study as a whole: Tumor TCR diversity was below lymph nodes but above nontumor tissue.

MiXCR was run by TCRdb on the multiplex PCR reads, yielding one entry per CDR3 protein. The profile shows about 53,000 distinct CDR3 sequences, around 45% of them singletons. V lost 6 bases and J 0 bases, leaving 14 bases between the germline ends. The CDR3 runs 15 residues. In germline, CDR1 is MGHDK, CDR2 SYGVNS. This clonotype was counted a few times. Its antigen remains unidentified. This chain links TRBV25-1 with TRBJ1-1; TRBD1 might be the D (5 bases). Material for sequencing was breast tumor tissue. This receptor was identified in a female donor with breast cancer. Some clones in this sample may be carry-over from other donors' samples. The CDR3 loop reads CASRTQGALNTEAFF. The CDR3 nucleotides read TGTGCCAGCAGGACCCAAGGGGCACTGAACACTGAAGCTTTCTTT.